This TCR beta chain appears in the sequencing data of a study of T cell repertoires in cytomegalovirus infection. TCRdb passed the reads through MiXCR, listing each CDR3 protein once. This sample has about 150,000 distinct CDR3 sequences, with 20% to 30% found just once. The germline gives CDR1 MNHEY, CDR2 SVGEGT. This CDR3 has 15 amino acids. V shed 5 bases and J shed 7 bases, with 15 bases lying between them. Sequencing input: PBMCs. This sequence was found in a human donor in good health (CMV status not recorded). Some clones in this sample may be carry-over from other donors' samples. V and J are TRBV6-2 or TRBV6-3 and TRBJ1-6; D gene ambiguous. The CDR3 coding sequence is TGTGCCAGCAGTGCGCTAACAACGGCGAATTCACCCCTCCACTTT. This encodes CASSALTTANSPLHF.